This entry concerns a single TCR beta chain. This sample was taken from a study of blood T cell repertoires in COVID-19. Study as a whole: Specimens from acute and convalescent COVID-19 originated in the United States, Italy and Spain.

The CDR3 length is 15 residues. Germline values: CDR1 SNHLY, CDR2 FYNNEI. Trimming pared 4 bases from V and 7 bases from J, leaving 16 bases between. In the original workflow: Nucleated cell counts were estimated from reference gene primer amplification. TCRdb keeps only in-frame clones here, not all; method: immunoSEQ multiplex PCR. That table furnishes V, J and clone size, whereas the DNA furnished D and trimming. The sample has over 45,000 clones, about 86% seen once; the top ten hold around 4.9%. The chain links TRBV2 to TRBJ1-4; perhaps TRBD1 as D (5 bases). This TCR derives from a human donor in a cohort sampled during active COVID-19. Sequencing was performed on peripheral blood. The CDR3 loop is CASSGGSLGGEKLFF. CDR3 sequence (DNA): TGTGCCAGCAGTGGAGGTAGCCTCGGGGGTGAAAAACTGTTTTTT.